The rows below give T cell receptor beta chains drawn from one sample of a study of technical replicates of blood from a few donors. Sequencing used immunoSEQ multiplex PCR; TCRdb keeps in-frame clones, though not all of them. The sample has more than 65,000 clones, around nine tenths seen once; the top ten hold about 4.6%. The sample comprised PBMCs. All receptors come from a human donor in good health. Some clones in this sample may be carry-over from other donors' samples. CDR3s include the opening cysteine and the closing phenylalanine or tryptophan. A D gene is named only where the DNA matches it firmly. Expanded clones are given a class, and other clones once, few, many or no size at all.

v_gene	j_gene	abundance	d_gene	CDR3aa	CDR3nt
TRBV6-6	TRBJ1-2	NA	TRBD1	CASTGTDYGYTF	TGTGCCAGCACCGGGACAGACTATGGCTACACCTTC
TRBV7-2	TRBJ2-7	once	TRBD2	CASSPGLAGSSYEQYF	TGTGCCAGCAGCCCGGGACTAGCGGGGAGCTCCTACGAGCAGTACTTC
TRBV5-1	TRBJ2-3	NA	NA	CASSPGTSDTDTQYF	TGCGCCAGCAGCCCCGGGACAAGCGATACAGATACGCAGTATTTT
TRBV12-5	TRBJ2-7	NA	NA	CATASGEQYF	TGTGCTACCGCCTCAGGGGAGCAGTACTTC
TRBV10-3	TRBJ2-7	NA	TRBD1	CAISDRTGDHEQYF	TGTGCCATCAGTGACCGAACAGGGGACCACGAGCAGTACTTC
TRBV5-1	TRBJ1-1	few	NA	CASSPGGGYTEAFF	TGCGCCAGCAGCCCTGGGGGGGGCTACACTGAAGCTTTCTTT
TRBV5-4	TRBJ2-1	few	NA	CASSRWESSYNEQFF	TGTGCCAGCAGCCGCTGGGAGAGCTCCTACAATGAGCAGTTCTTC
TRBV11-3	TRBJ2-3	NA	NA	CAYYQGRGGDTQYF	TGTGCCTACTATCAGGGGAGAGGGGGAGATACGCAGTATTTT
TRBV7-9	TRBJ1-1	once	NA	CASSPREPMNTEAFF	TGTGCCAGCAGCCCCAGGGAACCCATGAACACTGAAGCTTTCTTT
TRBV5-1	TRBJ2-4	NA	NA	CASSLEASPWDIQYF	TGCGCCAGCAGCTTGGAGGCTAGCCCATGGGACATTCAGTACTTC
TRBV10-3	TRBJ1-2	NA	TRBD1	CAISVNPGTVYGYTF	TGTGCCATCAGTGTGAATCCCGGGACAGTATATGGCTACACCTTC
TRBV4-3	TRBJ1-3	few	TRBD1	CASSQEEGAGGNTIYF	TGCGCCAGCAGCCAAGAAGAGGGGGCAGGCGGAAACACCATATATTTT
TRBV18	TRBJ2-1	NA	TRBD2	CASSPGLAGVNEQFF	TGTGCCAGCTCACCGGGACTAGCGGGAGTGAATGAGCAGTTCTTC
TRBV29-1	TRBJ2-7	once	NA	CSVQSGGREQYF	TGCAGCGTTCAGTCAGGGGGGCGAGAGCAGTACTTC
TRBV5-1	TRBJ1-6	NA	NA	CASSLGQRDSPLHF	TGCGCCAGCAGCTTGGGACAGAGAGATTCACCCCTCCACTTT
TRBV4-2	TRBJ1-2	NA	NA	CASSRANYGYTF	TGTGCCAGCAGCCGCGCTAACTATGGCTACACCTTC
TRBV5-1	TRBJ2-5	NA	NA	CASSLGGQETQYF	TGCGCCAGCAGCTTGGGGGGGCAGGAGACCCAGTACTTC
TRBV11-2	TRBJ2-3	NA	NA	CASSLVEDTQYF	TGTGCCAGCAGCCTAGTAGAAGATACGCAGTATTTT
TRBV6-4	TRBJ2-3	few	TRBD2	CASSDSGLASTDTQYF	TGTGCCAGCAGTGACTCGGGACTAGCCAGCACAGATACGCAGTATTTT
TRBV11-2	TRBJ2-3	few	TRBD2	CASSSSGYGTDTQYF	TGTGCCAGCAGCAGTAGCGGGTACGGCACAGATACGCAGTATTTT
TRBV9	TRBJ2-1	NA	TRBD2	CASSVVSGTTIYNEQFF	TGTGCCAGCAGCGTAGTTAGCGGGACCACCATTTACAATGAGCAGTTCTTC
TRBV6-5	TRBJ2-3	NA	NA	CASSYSTGTTDTQYF	TGTGCCAGCAGTTACTCGACGGGGACAACAGATACGCAGTATTTT
TRBV5-1	TRBJ1-4	NA	NA	CASSSVATNEKLFF	TGCGCCAGCAGCTCCGTTGCAACTAATGAAAAACTGTTTTTT
TRBV7-2	TRBJ2-1	NA	NA	CASSLGTAYNEQFF	TGTGCCAGCAGCTTAGGGACAGCCTACAATGAGCAGTTCTTC
TRBV9	TRBJ1-2	NA	NA	CASSLTGQNYGYTF	TGTGCCAGCAGCTTGACGGGACAAAACTATGGCTACACCTTC
TRBV10-3	TRBJ2-3	NA	NA	CASLGGVETDTQYF	TGTGCCTCCTTGGGGGGAGTGGAGACAGATACGCAGTATTTT
TRBV19	TRBJ1-5	NA	NA	CASRAGFSNQPQHF	TGTGCCAGTAGGGCAGGATTTAGCAATCAGCCCCAGCATTTT
TRBV5-3	TRBJ2-5	NA	TRBD2	CARSTGLAGGQETQYF	TGTGCCAGAAGCACCGGACTAGCGGGGGGTCAAGAGACCCAGTACTTC
TRBV7-3	TRBJ2-7	once	NA	CASSQQGGPTYEQYF	TGTGCCAGCAGCCAACAAGGGGGTCCCACCTACGAGCAGTACTTC
TRBV7-2	TRBJ1-6	NA	NA	CASSLFSRTANNSPLHF	TGTGCCAGCAGCTTATTTAGTAGGACAGCGAATAATTCACCCCTCCACTTT
TRBV19	TRBJ2-2	NA	TRBD2	CASSISLAGNTGELFF	TGTGCCAGTAGTATAAGTCTAGCGGGAAACACCGGGGAGCTGTTTTTT
TRBV7-9	TRBJ2-1	NA	TRBD2	CASSLVLAGRLEQFF	TGTGCCAGCAGCTTAGTCCTAGCGGGGCGATTGGAGCAGTTCTTC